The next 25 T cell receptor beta chains were all read from a single sample in a study of identical twins. MiXCR, run by TCRdb on the 5' RACE reads, gives a single entry per CDR3 protein. Counted here are around 500,000 distinct CDR3 sequences, 12% to 15% occurring once; the ten biggest clones make up about 0.52%. The same data also contributed to another study, on yellow fever vaccine responses in identical twins.

Sequencing was performed on CD4+ T cells sorted from blood. All receptors come from a woman between 18 and 29 years old in good health.

The sample holds a few counts of this clonotype. The chain has TRBV6-2 or TRBV6-3 and TRBJ2-3; 8 bases are shared with TRBD1. Trimming at V came to 6 bases and at J to 1 base, leaving 3 bases not matched to a gene. Per the germline V gene, CDR1 is MNHEY and CDR2 is SVGEGT. CDR3 size: 14 residues. The CDR3, as DNA: TGTGCCAGCAGGACAGGGGTGGGCACAGATACGCAGTATTTT. This codes for CASRTGVGTDTQYF.

The chain combines TRBV5-1 with TRBJ2-1; 10 bases are shared with TRBD2. This CDR3 comprises 16 residues. V was pared by 3 bases and J by 5 bases, with 8 bases of the junction left unmatched. Germline-derived CDR1 and CDR2 are SGHRS and YFSETQ. CDR3 amino acids: CASSSQLAGKNNEQFF. The CDR3 DNA is TGCGCCAGCAGCTCGCAACTAGCGGGAAAGAACAATGAGCAGTTCTTC. Full variable domain (remainder filled in from reference TRBV5-1 and TRBJ2-1): KAGVTQTPRYLIKTRGQQVTLSCSPISGHRSVSWYQQTPGQGLQFLFEYFSETQRNKGNFPGRFSGRQFSNSRSEMNVSTLELGDSALYLCASSSQLAGKNNEQFFGPGTRLTVL.

This clonotype appeared a few times. A junction end diverges from the germline sequence, so it may reflect a read error. The J gene is TRBJ2-3, the V gene TRBV6-2 or TRBV6-3; 8 bases are a match to TRBD2. The germline CDR1 and CDR2 sequences are MNHEY and SVGEGT. The CDR3 spans 15 residues. CDR3 bases: TGTGCCAGCAGTTACTCTAGAAACGGGAGGGCTCCCCAGTTCTTT. This gives the protein CASSYSRNGRAPQFF.

V is TRBV28 and J is TRBJ2-7; 7 bases are a match to TRBD1. Per germline, CDR1 MDHEN and CDR2 SYDVKM. Trimming removed 10 bases from V and 3 bases from J; junction bases left unmatched: 9. There are 13 residues in the CDR3. The CDR3 coding sequence is TGTGCCACCTTAGACAGGGACAGCTACGAGCAGTACTTC. As protein: CATLDRDSYEQYF.

This clonotype was counted between two and nine times. The chain uses TRBV24-1 and TRBJ2-1, with D unclear. Germline loops: CDR1 KGHDR, CDR2 SFDVKD. The CDR3 contains 13 residues. Trimming left V 5 bases short and J 6 bases short, with 10 bases between. The CDR3 region has the DNA TGTGCCACCAGTGCATATATCCCCAATGAGCAGTTCTTC. Translating it yields CATSAYIPNEQFF.

The chain carries TRBV5-5 and TRBJ1-6; D is uncertain. This CDR3 spans 15 amino acids. Trimming shortened V by 1 base and J by 6 bases, and 11 bases separated the two germline ends. Germline values: CDR1 SGHKS, CDR2 YYEKEE (reference sequence). CDR3 sequence (DNA): TGTGCCAGCAGCTTGCTCGCTTTTGGTAATTCACCCCTCCACTTT. This encodes CASSLLAFGNSPLHF. The full variable domain, completed using reference TRBV5-5 and TRBJ1-6, is DAGVTQSPTHLIKTRGQQVTLRCSPISGHKSVSWYQQVLGQGPQFIFQYYEKEERGRGNFPDRFSARQFPNYSSELNVNALLLGDSALYLCASSLLAFGNSPLHFGNGTRLTVT.

This clonotype appeared many times. The V gene is TRBV3-1, the J gene TRBJ2-7, with no clear D. Germline V gene lookup returns CDR1 LGHDT and CDR2 YNNKEL (reference sequence). The CDR3 loop spans 11 amino acids. V gave up 3 bases and J gave up 7 bases, with 7 bases separating them. CDR3 DNA sequence: TGTGCCAGCAGCCAGGCAGCAGAGCAGTACTTC. Translated: CASSQAAEQYF.

The sample holds many counts of this clonotype. The chain combines TRBV9 with TRBJ2-7, with TRBD2 identical over 7 bases. V dropped 4 bases and J dropped 6; count of bases not matched to a gene: 7. In germline, CDR1 is SGDLS, CDR2 YYNGEE. The CDR3 totals 13 residues. CDR3 region: CASSPGTIREQYF. The CDR3 coding sequence is TGTGCCAGCAGCCCAGGGACTATACGCGAGCAGTACTTC. The complete variable domain, with remaining parts taken from reference TRBV9 and TRBJ2-7, reads DSGVTQTPKHLITATGQRVTLRCSPRSGDLSVYWYQQSLDQGLQFLIQYYNGEERAKGNILERFSAQQFPDLHSELNLSSLELGDSALYFCASSPGTIREQYFGPGTRLTVT.

A few counts support this clonotype. V is TRBV5-1 and J is TRBJ2-1; 12 positions agree with TRBD2. The germline V gene encodes CDR1 SGHRS and CDR2 YFSETQ. The junction had 5 bases not matched to a gene; V was cut back by 0 bases and J by 7 bases. This CDR3 spans 16 amino acids. CDR3 sequence (DNA): TGCGCCAGCAGCTTGGATGGCCTAGCGGGAGGGAATGAGCAGTTCTTC. This translates into CASSLDGLAGGNEQFF.

This clonotype was found many times. The chain has TRBV12-3 or TRBV12-4 and TRBJ1-1, with D uncertain. Deletions cut 3 bases from V and 0 bases from J, with 8 bases between. This CDR3 region has 14 residues. The CDR3 bases are TGTGCCAGCAGTTTTGGCAGTCTGAACACTGAAGCTTTCTTT. Translating gives CASSFGSLNTEAFF.

This clonotype has more than one count but fewer than ten. This sequence joins TRBV20-1 and TRBJ2-4; D uncertain. Germline V lookup: CDR1 DFQATT, CDR2 SNEGSKA (reference sequence). The CDR3 length is 13 residues. Trimming took off 0 bases at V and 4 bases at J, with 7 bases between the two ends. CDR3 nucleotide sequence: TGCAGTGCTAGAGATCCGAATAAAAACATTCAGTACTTC. Its translation: CSARDPNKNIQYF.

Only a few counts were recorded for this clonotype. V gene TRBV6-1 combines with J gene TRBJ2-3, with 8 nucleotides matching TRBD1. V lost 2 bases, J lost 2 bases, and 6 bases stayed unmatched. Germline values: CDR1 MNHNS, CDR2 SASEGT. The CDR3 sequence is 16 residues long. The DNA of the CDR3 is TGTGCCAGCAGTGAATGGGCGGACAGGGTCACAGATACGCAGTATTTT. Encoded protein: CASSEWADRVTDTQYF.

This clonotype was recorded a few times. J is TRBJ2-1 and V is TRBV7-8, with D unresolved. The CDR3 covers 15 residues. V shed 4 bases and J shed 4 bases, with 14 bases lying between them. CDR1 is SGHVS, CDR2 FQNEAQ, per germline. This chain's CDR3 is CASSSLGNQYNEQFF. In DNA form, the CDR3 reads TGTGCCAGCAGCTCGTTAGGTAATCAGTACAATGAGCAGTTCTTC. Full variable domain (remainder filled in from reference TRBV7-8 and TRBJ2-1): GAGVSQSPRYKVAKRGQDVALRCDPISGHVSLFWYQQALGQGPEFLTYFQNEAQLDKSGLPSDRFFAERPEGSVSTLKIQRTQQEDSAVYLCASSSLGNQYNEQFFGPGTRLTVL.

V is TRBV5-1 and J is TRBJ2-3, with 8 bases fitting TRBD2. The ends lost 6 bases at V and 0 bases at J; junction bases unmatched: 9. Germline loops: CDR1 SGHRS, CDR2 YFSETQ. The length of the CDR3 is 16 residues. The CDR3 region has the DNA TGCGCCAGCACCCCTCATCGGGAGGGGAGCACAGATACGCAGTATTTT. It specifies CASTPHREGSTDTQYF.

CDR3 sequence: CASSQGLVSYNEQFF. The CDR3 DNA reads as TGTGCCAGCAGTCAGGGACTAGTATCCTACAATGAGCAGTTCTTC. The chain employs TRBV6-1 and TRBJ2-1, with TRBD2 identical over 8 bases. Germline values: CDR1 MNHNS, CDR2 SASEGT. CDR3 length: 15 residues. J was trimmed by 1 base and V by 5 bases; bases with no gene match: 4.

This chain connects TRBV7-9 to TRBJ1-6; weak D call: TRBD1 (6 bases). CDR3 length: 15 residues. Germline lookup yields CDR1 SEHNR and CDR2 FQNEAQ (reference sequence). The V gene lost 7 bases and the J gene lost 7 bases, with 17 bases spanning the gap. This chain's CDR3 is CASNLGGQRNSPLHF. CDR3 in DNA: TGTGCCAGCAACCTCGGGGGGCAAAGGAATTCACCCCTCCACTTT.

The chain recombines TRBV6-5 with TRBJ1-1, with D possibly matching TRBD1 (6 bases). The germline CDR1 and CDR2 sequences are MNHEY and SVGAGI. V was cut by 0 bases and J by 6 bases, with 14 bases left in between. The CDR3 loop spans 15 amino acids. The CDR3 loop is CASSYSVYRAAEAFF. CDR3 DNA sequence: TGTGCCAGCAGTTACTCGGTGTACAGGGCAGCTGAAGCTTTCTTT.

The sample holds a few counts of this clonotype. This chain links TRBV29-1 with TRBJ2-7; 10 bases are shared with TRBD2. Germline V CDR1 and CDR2: SQVTM, ANQGSEA. Trimming took 3 bases from V and 3 from J; bases not matched to a gene: 8. The CDR3 is 15 residues long. The chain's CDR3 is CSVEIAGGSLYEQYF. CDR3 DNA sequence: TGCAGCGTTGAGATAGCGGGAGGATCTCTCTACGAGCAGTACTTC.

This clonotype was seen at least ten times. This chain uses TRBV7-2 with TRBJ2-1, with 12 nucleotides matching TRBD2. The length of the CDR3 is 15 residues. V lost 1 base and J lost 10; bases outside the gene matches: 5. CDR1 is SGHTA and CDR2 is FQGNSA in the germline V gene. DNA for the CDR3: TGTGCCAGCAGCTTAGTACTAGCGGGGGGAAGAGAGCAGTTCTTC. It translates to CASSLVLAGGREQFF.

The chain carries TRBV28 and TRBJ2-2, with a weak D call TRBD2 (6 bases). The CDR3 covers 16 residues. Germline lookup yields CDR1 MDHEN and CDR2 SYDVKM. V shed 6 bases and J shed 4 bases, with 18 bases lying between them. The CDR3 here is CASSGWGEVLTGELFF. The CDR3 nucleotides are TGTGCCAGCAGCGGGTGGGGGGAGGTGCTCACCGGGGAGCTGTTTTTT.

This clonotype was counted between two and nine times. V and J are TRBV5-1 and TRBJ2-7; weak D call: TRBD2 (7 bases). Germline-derived CDR1 and CDR2 are SGHRS and YFSETQ. Deletions cut 0 bases from V and 6 bases from J, with 16 bases between. The CDR3 covers 15 residues. The CDR3 coding sequence is TGCGCCAGCAGCTTGGAGGAGGGGGGGGGCCGCGAGCAGTACTTC. Its translation: CASSLEEGGGREQYF.

The sample holds many counts of this clonotype. V and J are TRBV12-3 or TRBV12-4 and TRBJ1-1; D gene ambiguous. Trimming left V 2 bases short and J 4 bases short, with 8 bases between. This CDR3 has 13 residues. CDR3 region: CASSLRSGTEAFF. CDR3 nucleotide sequence: TGTGCCAGCAGTTTACGCTCAGGCACTGAAGCTTTCTTT.

The rearrangement joins TRBV20-1 to TRBJ2-1; possibly TRBD1 for D (5 bases). The CDR3 totals 12 residues. CDR1 is DFQATT, CDR2 SNEGSKA, per germline (reference sequence). V was shortened by 5 bases and J by 12 bases, with 17 bases between the two germline ends. The CDR3: CSAGAALGWQFF. The CDR3 DNA reads TGCAGTGCTGGGGCAGCATTGGGTTGGCAGTTCTTC.

This clonotype was counted at least ten times. The rearrangement uses TRBV24-1 and TRBJ2-2, with TRBD1 identical over 7 bases. Germline V lookup: CDR1 KGHDR, CDR2 SFDVKD. V was pared by 4 bases and J by 5 bases, with 3 bases of the junction left unmatched. There are 14 residues in the CDR3. This chain's CDR3 is CATSDHRGTGELFF. The CDR3 bases are TGTGCCACCAGTGACCACAGGGGAACCGGGGAGCTGTTTTTT.

The chain combines TRBV28 with TRBJ2-3; D may be TRBD2 (6 bases). Trimming left V 6 bases short and J 1 base short, with 23 bases between. The CDR3 contains 18 residues. Germline loops: CDR1 MDHEN, CDR2 SYDVKM. The DNA for the CDR3 is TGTGCCAGCAGCTCCCCTGTTGTTGTCGGCGGGGGCACAGATACGCAGTATTTT. This sequence encodes CASSSPVVVGGGTDTQYF. The full variable domain, completed using reference TRBV28 and TRBJ2-3, is DVKVTQSSRYLVKRTGEKVFLECVQDMDHENMFWYRQDPGLGLRLIYFSYDVKMKEKGDIPEGYSVSREKKERFSLILESASTNQTSMYLCASSSPVVVGGGTDTQYFGPGTRLTVL.